This is a list of T cell receptor beta chains from one sample in a study of cytomegalovirus exposure and HLA in healthy donors. Assay: immunoSEQ multiplex PCR; the TCRdb copy retains only in-frame clones and omits some. Of around 170,000 clones listed, 80% are singletons. Sequenced: PBMCs. The source of these receptors is a woman between 50 and 59 years old in good health and CMV-seropositive. Each CDR3 is given with its conserved first and last residue.

V	J	CDR3
TRBV29-1	TRBJ2-3	CSVGIGVSGADTQYF
TRBV19	TRBJ1-2	CASDPGTGGFGYTF
TRBV15	TRBJ2-1	CATKLGSGSSYNEQFF
TRBV4-3	TRBJ2-5	CASSRTVGGETQYF
TRBV28	TRBJ1-6	CASGSIRSYNSPLHF
TRBV5-4	TRBJ2-1	CASSLERGVYNEQFF
TRBV5-4	TRBJ2-5	CASSTPNGQGRQETQYF
TRBV7-8	TRBJ1-2	CASSTYTGDYGYTF
TRBV9	TRBJ2-6	CASSYRSSGANVLTF
TRBV13	TRBJ2-7	CASSLGLAPGSGEQYF
TRBV5-1	TRBJ2-7	CASSLAGDGYEQYF
TRBV4-3	TRBJ1-2	CASSQELRGGGYTF
TRBV6-6	TRBJ2-7	CASSYSTSAYEQYF
TRBV28	TRBJ2-7	CASRLQGYEQYF
TRBV27	TRBJ2-1	CASSGPGQFYNEQFF
TRBV4-3	TRBJ1-5	CASSQELWANQPQHF
TRBV7-3	TRBJ2-3	CASSPDRVADTQYF
TRBV7-3	TRBJ1-1	CASSLMGQGNTEAFF
TRBV11-2	TRBJ1-2	CASSLEWGQNYGYTF
TRBV11-3	TRBJ2-5	CASSQGVLGTPVEQETQYF
TRBV27	TRBJ2-7	CASRTRQGSSYEQYF
TRBV28	TRBJ1-4	CASRTGPGDEKLFF
TRBV5-6	TRBJ2-1	CASSFGLMDEQFF
TRBV19	TRBJ1-5	CASSLQGGLGNQPQHF
TRBV28	TRBJ2-1	CASSWDRGNYNEQFF
TRBV9	TRBJ1-1	CASSAALGQGNTEAFF
TRBV30	TRBJ2-3	CAWSALGQEADTQYF
TRBV15	TRBJ1-5	CATREVGEYQPQHF
TRBV5-4	TRBJ1-2	CASSLTQGPYGYTF
TRBV19	TRBJ2-7	CASSKPQGTKNEQYF
TRBV15	TRBJ2-3	CATSRLRGRDTQYF
TRBV11-2	TRBJ2-5	CASSFTVQETQYF
TRBV5-4	TRBJ2-2	CASSPGTRLNTGELFF
TRBV6-6	TRBJ1-6	CASSSGAPDYSPLHF
TRBV11-2	TRBJ1-1	CASSLVLRNTEAFF
TRBV4-3	TRBJ2-7	CASSQELLQGTYEQYF
TRBV29-1	TRBJ1-1	CSVARGGPEAFF
TRBV7-8	TRBJ2-1	CASSDRDRGGFNEQFF
TRBV4-2	TRBJ2-1	CASSLGLAGNTGNEQFF
TRBV7-2	TRBJ1-6	CASSGQTGGNSPLHF
TRBV12-5	TRBJ2-4	CASAKTSGKDSLAAKNIQYF
TRBV27	TRBJ2-7	CASSLNRGEQYF
TRBV10-3	TRBJ2-1	CATRRDLYNEQFF
TRBV2	TRBJ2-1	CASSVNLAGVGNEQFF
TRBV7-9	TRBJ2-6	CASSLEGAGANVLTF
TRBV2	TRBJ2-3	CASGGLAVTDTQYF
TRBV5-6	TRBJ1-5	CASSLKGFSNQPQHF
TRBV19	TRBJ1-4	CASTRTGVSEKLFF
TRBV7-2	TRBJ2-5	CASSLAPAGNQETQYF
TRBV6-6	TRBJ2-7	CASSHTVRWEQYF
TRBV28	TRBJ1-5	CASRLSGANNQPQHF
TRBV5-1	TRBJ2-3	CASSMALLAGPASDTQYF
TRBV6-1	TRBJ1-5	CASSTGTGGLPQHF
TRBV6-5	TRBJ2-7	CASSYGGTSYEQYF
TRBV28	TRBJ1-6	CASSGGQGAGNSPLHF
TRBV11-2	TRBJ1-1	CASSPRIGYTEAFF